The 24 T cell receptor beta chains given below trace back to one sample, sequenced in a study of cytomegalovirus exposure and HLA in healthy donors. The PCR had 60 Vbeta and 13 Jbeta primers. Clones were read by immunoSEQ multiplex PCR, and TCRdb kept only the in-frame ones, dropping some. The data contain about 89,000 clones, approximately 79% of them singletons. The specimen was PBMCs. Receptor source: a male donor in good health and CMV-seronegative.

The V gene is TRBV7-6, the J gene TRBJ2-1; D unclear. Germline CDR1 reads SGHVS; CDR2 reads FNYEAQ. V shed 0 bases and J shed 9 bases, with 12 bases lying between them. CDR3 length equals 14 residues. The CDR3 spells CASSLAVTFSEQFF. CDR3 sequence (DNA): TGTGCCAGCAGCTTAGCAGTAACGTTCAGTGAGCAGTTCTTC.

The V gene is TRBV19, the J gene TRBJ1-2; 7 nucleotides line up with TRBD1. This CDR3 is 15 amino acids long. Germline CDR1 reads LNHDA; CDR2 reads SQIVND (reference sequence). V lost 3 bases and J lost 8; bases outside the gene matches: 12. The DNA of the CDR3 is TGTGCCAGTAGTATTGCATCACGACAGGGTGGCGGCTACACCTTC. Translated, it gives CASSIASRQGGGYTF.

V is TRBV28 and J is TRBJ2-7; D is perhaps TRBD2 (5 bases). Trimming shortened V by 2 bases and J by 0 bases, and 11 bases separated the two germline ends. This CDR3 region has 15 residues. Germline V gene data show CDR1 as MDHEN and CDR2 as SYDVKM. The CDR3 DNA follows: TGTGCCAGCAGTTTACAAGCGGCAAGCTCCTACGAGCAGTACTTC. This encodes CASSLQAASSYEQYF.

The rearrangement uses TRBV28 and TRBJ1-4; D not certain. Trimming took 5 bases from V and 4 from J, leaving 17 bases between them. This CDR3 has 16 residues. CDR1 and CDR2 from the germline V gene are MDHEN and SYDVKM. CDR3: CASSTSGPGLNEKLFF. The CDR3 coding sequence is TGTGCCAGCAGTACTAGCGGACCGGGTCTTAATGAAAAACTGTTTTTT.

The chain joins TRBV28 to TRBJ2-3, with D possibly being TRBD2 (7 bases). This CDR3 is built from 13 residues. Per the germline V gene, CDR1 is MDHEN and CDR2 is SYDVKM. V was shortened by 7 bases and J by 6 bases, with 14 bases between the two germline ends. CDR3 nucleotides: TGTGCCAGCACTGGGAGGGGGTCTGATACGCAGTATTTT. It codes for CASTGRGSDTQYF.

V usage is TRBV28 and J usage is TRBJ2-7; 7 bases fit TRBD1. The CDR3 spans 14 residues. CDR1 and CDR2 from the germline V gene are MDHEN and SYDVKM. With V trimmed by 6 bases and J by 4 bases, 9 bases remained unmatched. The CDR3 loop is CASSSIRDRYEQYF. CDR3 bases: TGTGCCAGCAGCTCGATACGGGACAGATACGAGCAGTACTTC.

The chain links TRBV7-8 to TRBJ2-1, with 13 bases lining up with TRBD2. Germline lookup yields CDR1 SGHVS and CDR2 FQNEAQ. CDR3 length equals 18 residues. V shed 6 bases, J shed 0 bases, and the junction held 8 bases outside the gene matches. The DNA of the CDR3 is TGTGCCAGCAGTCGCGGACTAGCGGGAGCTAGCTCCTACAATGAGCAGTTCTTC. Translated, it gives CASSRGLAGASSYNEQFF.

The V call is TRBV11-3, the J call TRBJ2-7; 11 bases line up with TRBD1. Germline assignment: CDR1 SGHNT and CDR2 YENEEA. J was trimmed by 5 bases and V by 1 base; bases with no gene match: 19. This CDR3 comprises 20 residues. CDR3 sequence (DNA): TGTGCCAGCAGCTTAGTGGTAGGACGGACAGGGGGCGAATTATGCCACGAGCAGTACTTC. Translated, it gives CASSLVVGRTGGELCHEQYF. The variable domain in full, completed from reference TRBV11-3 and TRBJ2-7, reads EAGVVQSPRYKIIEKKQPVAFWCNPISGHNTLYWYLQNLGQGPELLIRYENEEAVDDSQLPKDRFSAERLKGVDSTLKIQPAELGDSAVYLCASSLVVGRTGGELCHEQYFGPGTRLTVT.

Worth noting for this clone: Its ends do not fully match the called genes, so a read error is possible. The chain joins TRBV7-9 to TRBJ2-2; TRBD2 is a possible D gene (5 bases). Germline V gene data show CDR1 as SEHNR and CDR2 as FQNEAQ (reference sequence). The CDR3 length is 15 residues. This chain's CDR3 is CASSFVSGNTGEPFF. The CDR3 region has the DNA TGTGCCAGCAGCTTCGTGTCGGGGAACACCGGGGAGCCGTTTTTT.

This clone turned up a few times. This chain connects TRBV5-1 to TRBJ1-3, with TRBD1 matching 8 bases. The CDR3 sequence is 15 residues long. Trimming removed 2 bases from V and 2 bases from J; junction bases left unmatched: 3. Germline values: CDR1 SGHRS, CDR2 YFSETQ. The CDR3 bases are TGCGCCAGCAGCTTACAGGGGGACCCTGGAAACACCATATATTTT. Residues: CASSLQGDPGNTIYF.

This clone appeared a single time. The same CDR3 can be traced to other DNA sequences in this sample. This chain links TRBV27 with TRBJ1-1; TRBD1 matches 7 bases. The CDR3 sequence is 14 residues long. Germline V gene sequence: CDR1 MNHEY, CDR2 SMNVEV (reference sequence). With V trimmed by 0 bases and J by 5 bases, 3 bases remained unmatched. This CDR3 is CASSLSRGRTEAFF. The CDR3 coding sequence is TGTGCCAGCAGTTTATCCAGGGGGAGGACTGAAGCTTTCTTT.

This clone was recorded only once. V gene TRBV4-2 combines with J gene TRBJ1-1, with 7 nucleotides matching TRBD1. V shed 3 bases and J 1 base; nucleotides not matched to a gene: 5. In germline, CDR1 is LGHNA, CDR2 YNFKEQ. The CDR3 consists of 15 residues. The CDR3 DNA is TGTGCCAGCAGCCAGGAGGGACAGCCGAACACTGAAGCTTTCTTT. Amino acids: CASSQEGQPNTEAFF.

The chain carries TRBV7-2 and TRBJ1-1; 9 bases fit TRBD1. The CDR3 is 14 amino acids. Germline CDR1 and CDR2: SGHTA and FQGNSA. The trim removed 5 bases at V and 5 bases at J, leaving 6 bases unmatched. The CDR3 loop is CASSADRGLTEAFF. The CDR3 DNA is TGTGCCAGCAGCGCCGACAGGGGGTTGACTGAAGCTTTCTTT.

The DNA of the CDR3 is TGTGCCAGCAGCGTGGGACAAGAAGAAGCTTTCTTT. This encodes CASSVGQEEAFF. The chain recombines TRBV9 with TRBJ1-1; possible D gene TRBD1, 6 bases. The CDR3 has 12 residues. Per the germline V gene, CDR1 is SGDLS and CDR2 is YYNGEE. V was trimmed by 2 bases and J by 8 bases, leaving 10 bases between them.

This rearrangement joins TRBV28 to TRBJ1-1, with no clear D. Germline V CDR1 and CDR2: MDHEN, SYDVKM. This CDR3 region has 14 residues. Trimming stripped 5 bases from V and 4 bases from J, with 14 bases between. The DNA for the CDR3 is TGTGCCAGCAGTCTTTGGGGAGGGCTCACTGAAGCTTTCTTT. Translation: CASSLWGGLTEAFF.

The V call is TRBV6-6, the J call TRBJ1-5; TRBD1 might be the D (6 bases). The CDR3 is 16 residues long. V shed 6 bases and J shed 0 bases, with 15 bases lying between them. Germline V CDR1 and CDR2: MNHNY, SVGAGI (reference sequence). The CDR3 here is CASSQDRQSSNQPQHF. CDR3 DNA: TGTGCCAGCAGCCAAGACAGGCAATCTAGCAATCAGCCCCAGCATTTT.

The V and J genes are TRBV30 and TRBJ1-2, with 7 bases lining up with TRBD1. J gave up 2 bases and V 1 base, and 10 bases lay outside the gene matches. This CDR3 region has 16 residues. CDR1 is GTSNPN and CDR2 is SVGIG in the germline V gene (reference sequence). The CDR3 DNA sequence: TGTGCCTGGAGTGGGTCCAGGGGGAGTAGGAACTATGGCTACACCTTC. Translation gives CAWSGSRGSRNYGYTF.

V and J are TRBV5-4 and TRBJ1-1, with 12 bases that match TRBD1. Losses at the gene ends were 4 bases for V and 8 bases for J; bases not matched to a gene: 15. This CDR3 is built from 17 residues. Looked up from germline, CDR1 is SGHNT and CDR2 is YYREEE (reference sequence). This CDR3 is CASSPDSGTGGLGEAFF. The DNA for the CDR3 is TGTGCCAGCAGCCCCGACTCCGGGACAGGGGGCTTAGGAGAAGCTTTCTTT.

The chain employs TRBV28 and TRBJ2-7; TRBD2 is a possible D gene (6 bases). The CDR3 is 14 amino acids. Germline V gives CDR1 MDHEN, CDR2 SYDVKM. V was cut by 5 bases and J by 1 base, with 12 bases left in between. The CDR3 nucleotides are TGTGCCAGCAGTCTCGGGACTTTTTCCTACGAGCAGTACTTC. Translated, it gives CASSLGTFSYEQYF.

This clone has a handful of counts. For the CDR3, the DNA is TGTGCCACCAGCAGAACTTCGGACAGGGTAGAGACCCAGTACTTC. It specifies CATSRTSDRVETQYF. The chain carries TRBV15 and TRBJ2-5, with 8 bases identical to TRBD1. The ends lost 2 bases at V and 4 bases at J; junction bases unmatched: 6. CDR1 LNHNV and CDR2 YYDKDF come from the germline V gene (reference sequence). CDR3 size: 15 residues.

The CDR3 sequence is CASSPSNPGQGNQPQHF. The CDR3 nucleotides read TGTGCCAGCTCACCAAGTAACCCTGGACAGGGCAATCAGCCCCAGCATTTT. V is TRBV18 and J is TRBJ1-5; 7 bases are a match to TRBD1. The ends lost 2 bases at V and 2 bases at J; junction bases unmatched: 9. The germline V gene has CDR1 KGHSH and CDR2 LQKENI. The CDR3 covers 17 residues.

The rearrangement uses TRBV7-2 and TRBJ1-2; 7 positions match TRBD1. This CDR3 has 16 amino acids. Germline V gene lookup returns CDR1 SGHTA and CDR2 FQGNSA. Losses at the gene ends were 1 base for V and 8 bases for J; bases not matched to a gene: 13. The CDR3 bases are TGTGCCAGCAGCTTAGTGTCCCGGGGACCAGGGGGGGGCTACACCTTC. It encodes CASSLVSRGPGGGYTF.

This rearrangement joins TRBV5-5 to TRBJ2-7, with 8 bases fitting TRBD2. The junction had 6 bases not matched to a gene; V was cut back by 0 bases and J by 4 bases. CDR3 length: 15 residues. Germline assignment: CDR1 SGHKS and CDR2 YYEKEE (reference sequence). DNA of the CDR3: TGTGCCAGCAGCTTGGTTGGACGGGAGGGTTACGAGCAGTACTTC. It translates to CASSLVGREGYEQYF.

In regard to this clone: This is likely a read error, given that the CDR3 carries no conserved phenylalanine or tryptophan at its end. The chain is built from TRBV30 and TRBJ2-3; TRBD2 is a possible D gene (7 bases). Trimming stripped 3 bases from V and 4 bases from J, with 20 bases between. The CDR3 extends over 16 amino acids. Germline V gene lookup returns CDR1 GTSNPN and CDR2 SVGIG (reference sequence). In DNA, the CDR3 is TGTGCCTGGAGGGAGAGACACAGGGCGGGGGCAGATACGCAGTATGTT. Translation: CAWRERHRAGADTQYV.